What follows are 26 T cell receptor beta chains derived from one specimen sequenced in a study of blood T cell repertoires in COVID-19. This table comes from immunoSEQ multiplex PCR, and its TCRdb copy is limited to in-frame clones, with some not included. There are about 190,000 clones in the sample; approximately 91% occur only once, and 6.5% to 8.5% lies in the top ten. The sample taken for sequencing was peripheral blood. These receptors were taken from a man in his forties or fifties with acute or convalescent COVID-19.

The rearrangement uses TRBV2 and TRBJ2-7, with TRBD2 as a possible D gene (6 bases). This CDR3 comprises 17 residues. The ends were cut back, 6 bases at V and 0 bases at J, with 21 bases in the middle. The V gene's germline CDR1 is SNHLY and CDR2 FYNNEI. The CDR3 region is CASSPPRRGPSSYEQYF. The CDR3 DNA is TGTGCCAGCAGCCCTCCTAGGAGGGGTCCGAGCTCCTACGAGCAGTACTTC.

Notes on this clone: Other DNA sequences from this sample encode an identical CDR3 as well. The chain uses TRBV5-1 and TRBJ2-2; D is unresolved. There are 14 residues in the CDR3. Germline CDR1 and CDR2: SGHRS and YFSETQ. Trimming took 0 bases from V and 5 from J, leaving 8 bases between them. The CDR3, as DNA: TGCGCCAGCAGCTTGGCCGGTAATACCGGGGAGCTGTTTTTT. Translated: CASSLAGNTGELFF.

This chain uses TRBV5-8 with TRBJ2-5, with 9 bases that match TRBD2. Per the germline V gene, CDR1 is SGHTS and CDR2 is YDEGEE. Trimming took 3 bases from V and 0 from J; bases not matched to a gene: 12. The CDR3 extends over 18 amino acids. In DNA form, the CDR3 reads TGTGCCAGCAGCTCCGCGGGAGGGGGACGAATTTACCAAGAGACCCAGTACTTC. Residues: CASSSAGGGRIYQETQYF.

The chain joins TRBV6-1 to TRBJ1-1; 9 bases align to TRBD1. CDR1 and CDR2 from the germline V gene are MNHNS and SASEGT. J lost 10 bases, V lost 3 bases, and 6 bases had no gene match. This CDR3 region has 13 residues. The CDR3 DNA is TGTGCCAGCAGTGAGGGGACAGGGTGGGCAGCTTTCTTT. It yields the protein CASSEGTGWAAFF.

This clone occurred once. The DNA of the CDR3 is TGCGCCAGCAGCCAAGGGTTACAGGTACAGGGGAACACTGAAGCTTTCTTT. This translates into CASSQGLQVQGNTEAFF. The gene calls are TRBV4-1 and TRBJ1-1, with D maybe TRBD1 (6 bases). CDR1 is MGHRA and CDR2 is YSYEKL in the germline V gene. V dropped 1 base and J dropped 1 base, with 16 bases sitting between them. This CDR3 has 17 residues.

This chain connects TRBV14 to TRBJ2-7, with D hard to call. CDR1 is SGHDN, CDR2 FVKESK, per germline. Between the trimmed V and J ends, which lost 4 bases and 2 bases, there was a span of 6 bases. The CDR3 length is 12 residues. CDR3 in DNA: TGTGCCAGCAGCCCCCTCCCCTACGAGCAGTACTTC. Encoded protein: CASSPLPYEQYF. Together with reference TRBV14 and TRBJ2-7, the CDR3 gives the full variable domain: EAGVTQFPSHSVIEKGQTVTLRCDPISGHDNLYWYRRVMGKEIKFLLHFVKESKQDESGMPNNRFLAERTGGTYSTLKVQPAELEDSGVYFCASSPLPYEQYFGPGTRLTVT.

Only one count was recorded for this clone. Here the CDR3 DNA reads TGTGCCATCGGAAGACAGGGGGACAATGAGCAGTTCTTC. Its translation: CAIGRQGDNEQFF. This sequence joins TRBV10-3 and TRBJ2-1; 9 bases line up with TRBD1. V shed 8 bases and J 5 bases; nucleotides not matched to a gene: 4. The CDR3 covers 13 residues. Germline CDR1 is ENHRY and CDR2 is SYGVKD.

The chain links TRBV24-1 to TRBJ2-5, with 10 bases aligning to TRBD1. Trimming at V came to 5 bases and at J to 5 bases, leaving 13 bases not matched to a gene. The CDR3 is made up of 17 amino acids. From germline, CDR1 is KGHDR and CDR2 SFDVKD. CDR3 loop: CATSAPPGQGSGETQYF. CDR3 bases: TGTGCCACCAGTGCCCCCCCGGGACAGGGGTCGGGGGAGACCCAGTACTTC.

The DNA for the CDR3 is TGTGCCAGTAGTAAGACAGGGGGCTGGGATACGCAGTATTTT. It translates to CASSKTGGWDTQYF. The chain combines TRBV19 with TRBJ2-3, with 10 bases identical to TRBD1. V lost 4 bases to trimming and J lost 6 bases; unmatched junction nucleotides: 4. Germline loops: CDR1 LNHDA, CDR2 SQIVND (reference sequence). The CDR3 is 14 residues long.

This clone was counted between two and nine times. The chain uses TRBV19 and TRBJ1-1; 9 bases line up with TRBD1. The CDR3 sequence is 13 residues long. Germline CDR1 LNHDA, CDR2 SQIVND (reference sequence). Unmatched junction bases numbered 9, after V lost 5 bases and J lost 11 bases. The CDR3 nucleotides are TGTGCCAGTAGTCTGCCGGGACAGGGTCGGGCTTTCTTT. Its translation: CASSLPGQGRAFF.

The chain is built from TRBV7-2 and TRBJ1-2, with 7 bases that match TRBD1. The CDR3 runs to 13 residues. Germline V CDR1 and CDR2: SGHTA, FQGNSA. With 5 bases clipped from V and 7 bases from J, the junction kept 7 bases outside the gene matches. CDR3 DNA: TGTGCCAGCAGCATTAGCCCAGGGGGTGGCTACACCTTC. It translates to CASSISPGGGYTF.

This clone was seen once. This rearrangement joins TRBV15 to TRBJ2-7; possible D gene TRBD2, 7 bases. V lost 1 base, J lost 3 bases, and 10 bases lay in between. CDR1 and CDR2 (germline): LNHNV, YYDKDF (reference sequence). The CDR3 runs to 14 residues. The CDR3 nucleotides read TGTGCCACCAGCAGAGCGGGGGGCGTCTACGAGCAGTACTTC. Amino acids: CATSRAGGVYEQYF.

J is TRBJ1-2 and V is TRBV2, with TRBD1 matching 9 bases. Germline loops: CDR1 SNHLY, CDR2 FYNNEI. The CDR3 runs 14 residues. The V segment lost 8 bases and the J segment 4 bases; nucleotides outside the gene matches: 8. CDR3 sequence: CASEIGDRVYGYTF. The CDR3 nucleotides read TGTGCCAGCGAAATAGGGGACAGGGTCTATGGCTACACCTTC.

This chain links TRBV6-5 with TRBJ2-5, with D perhaps TRBD1 (6 bases). V was shortened by 4 bases and J by 0 bases, with 12 bases between the two germline ends. The CDR3 runs 15 residues. Germline lookup yields CDR1 MNHEY and CDR2 SVGAGI. The CDR3 nucleotides are TGTGCCAGCAGTTCTTTCCAGGGGTACCAAGAGACCCAGTACTTC. Translation: CASSSFQGYQETQYF.

The rearrangement joins TRBV30 to TRBJ1-1; 8 bases agree with TRBD1. The CDR3 is 12 amino acids. Germline V gives CDR1 GTSNPN, CDR2 SVGIG (reference sequence). The V and J ends lost 0 bases and 6 bases, in that order; junction bases with no gene match: 0. The CDR3 bases are TGTGCCTGGAGTGTACAGGGGGCTGAAGCTTTCTTT. This gives the protein CAWSVQGAEAFF.

The rearrangement uses TRBV6-5 and TRBJ1-1; 9 nucleotides line up with TRBD1. The CDR3 is made up of 15 amino acids. Germline CDR1 is MNHEY and CDR2 is SVGAGI. V shed 6 bases, J shed 1 base, and the junction held 6 bases outside the gene matches. This CDR3 is CASRGQGRWNTEAFF. CDR3 nucleotides: TGTGCCAGCAGAGGACAGGGGCGTTGGAACACTGAAGCTTTCTTT.

The chain uses TRBV7-9 and TRBJ1-2; D remains ambiguous. Per the germline V gene, CDR1 is SEHNR and CDR2 is FQNEAQ (reference sequence). Trimming stripped 5 bases from V and 1 base from J, with 11 bases between. The CDR3 contains 14 residues. The CDR3 nucleotides are TGTGCCAGCAGCCCCGCCGGAGGTAACTATGGCTACACCTTC. It yields the protein CASSPAGGNYGYTF.

This chain connects TRBV18 to TRBJ1-5, with D perhaps TRBD1 (6 bases). The CDR3 contains 14 residues. CDR1 KGHSH and CDR2 LQKENI come from the germline V gene. V was clipped by 3 bases and J by 5 bases, with 11 bases between them. CDR3 in amino acids: CASSPNAGDQPQHF. In DNA, the CDR3 is TGTGCCAGCTCACCGAACGCAGGGGATCAGCCCCAGCATTTT.

About this clone itself: The sample carries other DNA sequences with the same CDR3. The chain is built from TRBV6-5 and TRBJ2-2; TRBD1 might be the D (6 bases). Germline V gene data show CDR1 as MNHEY and CDR2 as SVGAGI. This CDR3 has 15 residues. Trimming cost V 2 bases and J 3 bases, with 10 bases left between them. CDR3 loop: CASSYGQGYTGELFF. As DNA, the CDR3 is TGTGCCAGCAGTTACGGGCAGGGGTACACCGGGGAGCTGTTTTTT.

J is TRBJ1-2 and V is TRBV10-3; 9 positions match TRBD1. The CDR3 totals 13 residues. Looked up from germline, CDR1 is ENHRY and CDR2 is SYGVKD. Trimming cost V 3 bases and J 8 bases; bases outside gene matches: 4. CDR3 in amino acids: CAISDGQGNGYTF. The CDR3 DNA sequence: TGTGCCATCAGTGATGGACAGGGGAACGGCTACACCTTC.

The genes are TRBV6-1 and TRBJ1-5; 8 bases match TRBD1. The CDR3 sequence is 18 residues long. The V segment lost 1 base and the J segment 3 bases; nucleotides outside the gene matches: 11. Germline V gene lookup returns CDR1 MNHNS and CDR2 SASEGT. The chain's CDR3 is CASSEEGTGLSSNQPQHF. The CDR3 DNA reads as TGTGCCAGCAGTGAAGAGGGGACAGGATTATCTTCCAATCAGCCCCAGCATTTT.

This clone was detected only a few times. The V call is TRBV6-5, the J call TRBJ1-1; D gene ambiguous. Germline loops: CDR1 MNHEY, CDR2 SVGAGI. The V gene lost 6 bases and the J gene lost 2 bases, with 10 bases spanning the gap. The CDR3 loop spans 13 amino acids. The CDR3 DNA reads TGTGCCAGCAGGGAGGGTAAAAACACTGAAGCTTTCTTT. Its protein product is CASREGKNTEAFF.

The chain has TRBV5-1 and TRBJ1-4; TRBD1 matches 8 bases. The CDR3 totals 14 residues. V lost 2 bases to trimming and J lost 4 bases; unmatched junction nucleotides: 1. The germline gives CDR1 SGHRS, CDR2 YFSETQ. CDR3 loop: CASSFGQGNEKLFF. DNA of the CDR3: TGCGCCAGCAGCTTCGGACAGGGTAATGAAAAACTGTTTTTT. The full variable domain, with the rest looked up from reference TRBV5-1 and TRBJ1-4, is KAGVTQTPRYLIKTRGQQVTLSCSPISGHRSVSWYQQTPGQGLQFLFEYFSETQRNKGNFPGRFSGRQFSNSRSEMNVSTLELGDSALYLCASSFGQGNEKLFFGSGTQLSVL.

This clone was seen a handful of times. This chain joins TRBV3-1 (or the pseudogene TRBV3-2) and TRBJ1-5; maybe TRBD1 (6 bases). Trimming pared 4 bases from V and 0 bases from J, leaving 10 bases between. Germline CDR1 reads LGHDT; CDR2 reads YNNKEL (reference sequence). CDR3 length: 15 residues. The CDR3 is CASSRTVNSNQPQHF. CDR3 DNA sequence: TGTGCCAGCAGCCGGACAGTAAATAGCAATCAGCCCCAGCATTTT.

The chain is built from TRBV9 and TRBJ2-2; 9 bases agree with TRBD2. This CDR3 is built from 15 residues. The germline CDR1 and CDR2 sequences are SGDLS and YYNGEE. V gave up 4 bases and J gave up 5 bases; unmatched junction bases: 6. The CDR3 is CASSPISGGTGELFF. CDR3 bases: TGTGCCAGCAGCCCCATCAGCGGGGGGACCGGGGAGCTGTTTTTT. Based on the CDR3 plus reference TRBV9 and TRBJ2-2, the full variable domain is DSGVTQTPKHLITATGQRVTLRCSPRSGDLSVYWYQQSLDQGLQFLIQYYNGEERAKGNILERFSAQQFPDLHSELNLSSLELGDSALYFCASSPISGGTGELFFGEGSRLTVL.

The chain couples TRBV18 to TRBJ1-5; D uncertain. Germline V CDR1 and CDR2: KGHSH, LQKENI. The CDR3 covers 13 residues. Trimming pared 3 bases from V and 7 bases from J, leaving 10 bases between. The CDR3 sequence: CASSPREIQPQHF. In DNA, the CDR3 is TGTGCCAGCTCACCTCGGGAAATCCAGCCCCAGCATTTT.